This T cell receptor (beta chain) was obtained from a study of naive and memory T cell subsets. Overall study results and limits: From naive to CM, EM and EMRA, diversity decreased and Gini increased. TCR counts from RNA may reflect activation-linked expression changes. A few larger clonotypes appeared in naive repertoires, especially CD8, possibly memory cells re-expressing CD45RA. Over 85% of naive TCR sequences appeared only once, unlike memory subsets.

Both TRBC1 and TRBC2 were covered by a beta constant-region primer of two equimolar oligonucleotides. Nested alpha and beta constant-region primers with the SP2 primer drove four PCR rounds on ligated cDNA. TCRdb re-called the UMI-ligation and nested PCR reads with MiXCR, one entry per CDR3 protein. This table holds 99,000 or so distinct CDR3 sequences, about 14% found once. The table lists this clonotype with many counts. Its specificity is not known. V dropped 0 bases and J dropped 0 bases, with 9 bases sitting between them. CDR1 and CDR2 from the germline V gene are DFQATT and SNEGSKA (reference sequence). The CDR3 has 15 residues. After CD4 positive bead selection, the CD4-negative fraction gave CD8 T cells.

The origin of this receptor is a human donor in good health. The chain couples TRBV20-1 to TRBJ2-1; the D is unclear. Sequenced input: naive CD8+ T cells from blood. The CDR3, as DNA: TGCAGTGCTAGAGATGAGCGAAGCTCCTACAATGAGCAGTTCTTC. Translated, it gives CSARDERSSYNEQFF.